The present TCR beta chain was sequenced within a study of T cells in Graves' hyperthyroidism and ophthalmopathy. Germline V gene sequence: CDR1 SGHAT, CDR2 FQDESV (reference sequence). The V gene end was trimmed by 1 base and the J gene end by 5 bases; junction bases not matched to a gene: 6. The CDR3 is made up of 15 amino acids. RNA transcripts yielded amplified TCR beta CDR3 regions. Using the HTBI primer set, a first-round RT-PCR was run on the TCR CDR3. TCRdb passed the multiplex PCR reads through MiXCR, listing each CDR3 protein once. The sample consists of roughly 350,000 distinct CDR3 sequences, approximately 14% of them appearing once. Overall study results and limits: Ophthalmopathy and stable hyperthyroidism were told apart by a 13 V-J model.

This clonotype showed up many times. Its antigen remains unidentified. Patients having uncontrolled infection, another autoimmune disease, pregnancy or lactation were not included. Extraction of PBMCs used 9 to 10 ml of fresh peripheral blood. The chain employs TRBV11-1 and TRBJ2-3; 7 bases are a match to TRBD1. Material: blood. This receptor was taken from a woman aged 35 to 49 with Graves' ophthalmopathy. The CDR3 sequence: CASSLGDRDLDTQYF. Written as DNA, the CDR3 is TGTGCCAGCAGCTTAGGAGACAGGGATCTAGATACGCAGTATTTT.